This T cell receptor (beta chain) emerged from a study of blood T cell repertoires in COVID-19. Study-wide background: COVID-19 samples collected from the United States, Italy and Spain covered acute and convalescent phases. From T cells, B-cell-depleted T cells, or PBMCs came the material, which was cDNA or gDNA.

Original analysis: Amplified reference gene primers provided the basis for estimating nucleated cell counts. Libraries were prepared by immunoSEQ multiplex PCR; TCRdb keeps only in-frame clonotypes and omits some of them. V and J calls and clone size come straight from that table; D and trimming were deduced from the DNA. The sample contains 250,000 to 300,000 clones, 75% to 85% of which appear only once. V lost 2 bases, J lost 1 base, and 5 bases lay in between. CDR3 length: 13 amino acids. CDR1 is SGHTA and CDR2 is FQGTGA in the germline V gene. The chain couples TRBV7-3 to TRBJ2-5, with D unresolved. The source is a man aged 50 to 59 with active or convalescent COVID-19. Input material: peripheral blood. The CDR3 region has the DNA TGTGCCAGCAGCTTATCCCTCCAAGAGACCCAGTACTTC. Amino acid sequence: CASSLSLQETQYF.